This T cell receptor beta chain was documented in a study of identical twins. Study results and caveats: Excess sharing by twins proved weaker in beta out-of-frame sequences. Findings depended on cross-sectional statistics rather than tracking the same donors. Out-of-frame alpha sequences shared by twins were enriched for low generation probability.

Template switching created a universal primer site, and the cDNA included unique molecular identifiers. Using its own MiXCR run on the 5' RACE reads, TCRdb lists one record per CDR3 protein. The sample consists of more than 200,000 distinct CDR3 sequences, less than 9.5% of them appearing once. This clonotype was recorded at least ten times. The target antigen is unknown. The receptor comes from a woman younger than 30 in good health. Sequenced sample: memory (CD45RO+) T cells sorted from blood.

Here the CDR3 reads CSARQGVGARDHSGANVLTF. The CDR3 DNA sequence: TGCAGTGCTAGGCAAGGGGTTGGCGCCCGTGATCACTCTGGGGCCAACGTCCTGACTTTC. The chain has TRBV20-1 and TRBJ2-6; D possibly corresponds to TRBD1 (5 bases). This CDR3 contains 20 residues. Germline V gives CDR1 DFQATT, CDR2 SNEGSKA (reference sequence). The V and J ends lost 3 bases and 0 bases respectively, with 24 bases between them.